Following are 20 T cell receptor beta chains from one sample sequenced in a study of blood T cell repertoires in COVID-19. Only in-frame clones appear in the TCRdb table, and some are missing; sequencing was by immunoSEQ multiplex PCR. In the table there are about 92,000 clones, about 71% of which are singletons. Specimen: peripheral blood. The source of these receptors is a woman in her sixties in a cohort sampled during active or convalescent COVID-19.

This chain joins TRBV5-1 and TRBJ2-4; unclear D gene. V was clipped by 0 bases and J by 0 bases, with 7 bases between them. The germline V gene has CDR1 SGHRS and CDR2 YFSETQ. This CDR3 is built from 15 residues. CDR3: CASSLGAVAKNIQYF. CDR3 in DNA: TGCGCCAGCAGCTTGGGCGCGGTAGCCAAAAACATTCAGTACTTC.

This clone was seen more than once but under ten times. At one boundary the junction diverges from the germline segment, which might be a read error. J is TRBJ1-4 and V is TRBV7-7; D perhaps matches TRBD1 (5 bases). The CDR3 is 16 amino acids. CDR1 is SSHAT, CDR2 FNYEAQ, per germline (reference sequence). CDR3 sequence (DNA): TGTGCTAGCAGCTTAATGGGGGGAAGGTCTAATGAAAAACTGTTTTTT. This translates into CASSLMGGRSNEKLFF. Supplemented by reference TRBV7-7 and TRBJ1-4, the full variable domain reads GAGVSQSPRYKVTKRGQDVTLRCDPISSHATLYWYQQALGQGPEFLTYFNYEAQPDKSGLPSDRFSAERPEGSISTLTIQRTEQRDSAMYRCASSLMGGRSNEKLFFGSGTQLSVL.

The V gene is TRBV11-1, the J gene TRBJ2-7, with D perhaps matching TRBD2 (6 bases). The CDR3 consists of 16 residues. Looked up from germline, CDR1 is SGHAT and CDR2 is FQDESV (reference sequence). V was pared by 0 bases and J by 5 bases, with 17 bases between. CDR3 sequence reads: CASSLALAAGIDEQYF. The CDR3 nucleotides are TGTGCCAGCAGCTTAGCGTTAGCGGCAGGGATAGACGAGCAGTACTTC.

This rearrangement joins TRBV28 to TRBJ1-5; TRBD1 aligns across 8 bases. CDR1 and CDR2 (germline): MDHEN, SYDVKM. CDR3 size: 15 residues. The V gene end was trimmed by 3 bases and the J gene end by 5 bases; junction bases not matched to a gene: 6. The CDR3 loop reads CASSFTRGRDQPQHF. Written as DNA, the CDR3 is TGTGCCAGCAGTTTTACCAGGGGGCGCGATCAGCCCCAGCATTTT. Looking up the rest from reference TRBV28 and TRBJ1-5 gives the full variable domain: DVKVTQSSRYLVKRTGEKVFLECVQDMDHENMFWYRQDPGLGLRLIYFSYDVKMKEKGDIPEGYSVSREKKERFSLILESASTNQTSMYLCASSFTRGRDQPQHFGDGTRLSIL.

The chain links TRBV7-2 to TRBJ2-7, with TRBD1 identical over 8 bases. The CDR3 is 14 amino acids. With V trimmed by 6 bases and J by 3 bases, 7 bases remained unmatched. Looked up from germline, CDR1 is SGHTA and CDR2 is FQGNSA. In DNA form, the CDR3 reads TGTGCCAGCAGTGTTAACAGGGGGTTCTACGAGCAGTACTTC. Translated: CASSVNRGFYEQYF.

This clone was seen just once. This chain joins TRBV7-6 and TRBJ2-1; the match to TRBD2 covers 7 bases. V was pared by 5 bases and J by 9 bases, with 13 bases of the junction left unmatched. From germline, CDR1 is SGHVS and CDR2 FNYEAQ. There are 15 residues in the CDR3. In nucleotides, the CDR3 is TGTGCCAGCAGCGTTGGGGGGAGGGGCCGGGGTGAGCAGTTCTTC. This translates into CASSVGGRGRGEQFF.

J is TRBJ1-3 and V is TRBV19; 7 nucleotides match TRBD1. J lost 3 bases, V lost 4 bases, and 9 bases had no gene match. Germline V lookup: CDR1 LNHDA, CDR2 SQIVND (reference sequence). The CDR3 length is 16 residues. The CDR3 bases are TGTGCCAGTAGTACTATGACAGGGTATTTTGGAAACACCATATATTTT. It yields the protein CASSTMTGYFGNTIYF. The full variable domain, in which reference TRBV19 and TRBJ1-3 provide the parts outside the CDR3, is DGGITQSPKYLFRKEGQNVTLSCEQNLNHDAMYWYRQDPGQGLRLIYYSQIVNDFQKGDIAEGYSVSREKKESFPLTVTSAQKNPTAFYLCASSTMTGYFGNTIYFGEGSWLTVV.

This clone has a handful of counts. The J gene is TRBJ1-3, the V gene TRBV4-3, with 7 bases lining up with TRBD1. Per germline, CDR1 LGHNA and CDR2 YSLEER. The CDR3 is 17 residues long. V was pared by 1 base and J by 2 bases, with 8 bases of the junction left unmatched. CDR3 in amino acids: CASSQGAVTGTGNTIYF. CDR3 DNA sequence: TGCGCCAGCAGCCAAGGAGCCGTGACAGGGACTGGAAACACCATATATTTT.

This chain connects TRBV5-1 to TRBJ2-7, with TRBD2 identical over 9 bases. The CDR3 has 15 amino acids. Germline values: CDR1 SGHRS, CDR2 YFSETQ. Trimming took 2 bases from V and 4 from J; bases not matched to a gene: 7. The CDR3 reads CASSLTSGPLYEQYF. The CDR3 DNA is TGCGCCAGCAGCTTAACTAGCGGGCCGCTTTACGAGCAGTACTTC.

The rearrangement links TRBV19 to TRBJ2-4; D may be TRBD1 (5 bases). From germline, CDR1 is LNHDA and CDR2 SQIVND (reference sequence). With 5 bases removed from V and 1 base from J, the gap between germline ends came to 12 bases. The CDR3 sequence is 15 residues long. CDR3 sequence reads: CASSGQGSAKNIQYF. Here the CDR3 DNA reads TGTGCCAGTAGTGGGCAGGGATCCGCCAAAAACATTCAGTACTTC.

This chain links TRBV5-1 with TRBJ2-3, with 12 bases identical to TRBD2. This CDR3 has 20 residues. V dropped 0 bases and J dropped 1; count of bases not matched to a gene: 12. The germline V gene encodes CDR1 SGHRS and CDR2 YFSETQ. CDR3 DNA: TGCGCCAGCAGCTTGGGAATTCTAGCGGGGGGGGCGACTGGCACAGATACGCAGTATTTT. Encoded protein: CASSLGILAGGATGTDTQYF.

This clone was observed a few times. The CDR3 coding sequence is TGTGCCAGCTCCTGGAGGGGAAACAATGAGCAGTTCTTC. The encoded protein is CASSWRGNNEQFF. The chain links TRBV7-9 to TRBJ2-1; TRBD2 is a possible D gene (6 bases). The CDR3 spans 13 residues. CDR1 is SEHNR and CDR2 is FQNEAQ in the germline V gene (reference sequence). The germline V and J ends were trimmed by 8 bases and 5 bases, with 13 bases remaining between them.

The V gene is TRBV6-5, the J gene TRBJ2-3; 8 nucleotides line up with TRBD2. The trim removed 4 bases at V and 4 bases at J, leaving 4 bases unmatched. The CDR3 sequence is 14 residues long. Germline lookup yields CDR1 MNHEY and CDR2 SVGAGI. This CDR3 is CASSLGLAADTQYF. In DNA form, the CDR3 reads TGTGCCAGCAGTTTAGGACTAGCCGCAGATACGCAGTATTTT.

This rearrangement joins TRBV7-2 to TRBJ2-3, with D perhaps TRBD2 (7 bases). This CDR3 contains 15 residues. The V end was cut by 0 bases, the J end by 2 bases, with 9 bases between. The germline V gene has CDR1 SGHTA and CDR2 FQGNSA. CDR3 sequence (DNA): TGTGCCAGCAGCTTAGCGGGGGGGCCCACAGATACGCAGTATTTT. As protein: CASSLAGGPTDTQYF.

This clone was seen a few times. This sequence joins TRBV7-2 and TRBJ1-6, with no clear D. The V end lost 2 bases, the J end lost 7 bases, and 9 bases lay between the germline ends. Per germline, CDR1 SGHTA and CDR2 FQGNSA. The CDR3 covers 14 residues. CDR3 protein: CASSLLQENSPLHF. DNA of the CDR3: TGTGCCAGCAGCTTATTGCAGGAAAATTCACCCCTCCACTTT.

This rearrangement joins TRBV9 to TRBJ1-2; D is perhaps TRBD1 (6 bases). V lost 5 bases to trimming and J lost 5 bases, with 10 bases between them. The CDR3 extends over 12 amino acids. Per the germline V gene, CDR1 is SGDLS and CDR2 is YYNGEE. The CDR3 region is CASRGRGYGYTF. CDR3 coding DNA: TGTGCCAGCAGGGGCAGGGGATATGGCTACACCTTC.

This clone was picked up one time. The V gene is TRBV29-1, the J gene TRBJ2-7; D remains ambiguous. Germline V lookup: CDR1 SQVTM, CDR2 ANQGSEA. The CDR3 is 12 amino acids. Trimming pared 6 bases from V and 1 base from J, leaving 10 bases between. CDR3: CSVGWISYEQYF. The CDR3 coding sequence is TGCAGCGTCGGGTGGATATCCTACGAGCAGTACTTC.

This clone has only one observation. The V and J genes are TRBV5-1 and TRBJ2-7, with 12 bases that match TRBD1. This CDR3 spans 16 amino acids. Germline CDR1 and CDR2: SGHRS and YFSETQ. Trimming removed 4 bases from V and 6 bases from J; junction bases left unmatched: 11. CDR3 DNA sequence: TGCGCCAGCAGCACTAGAACCGGGACAGGGGGCGGCGAGCAGTACTTC. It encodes CASSTRTGTGGGEQYF.

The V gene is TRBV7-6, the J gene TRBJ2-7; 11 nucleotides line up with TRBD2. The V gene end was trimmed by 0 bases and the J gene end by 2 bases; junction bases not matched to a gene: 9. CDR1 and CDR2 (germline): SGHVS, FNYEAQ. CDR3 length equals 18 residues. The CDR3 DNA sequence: TGTGCCAGCAGCTTAGCTCCTAGCGGGGGGTCGAATACCTACGAGCAGTACTTC. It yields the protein CASSLAPSGGSNTYEQYF.

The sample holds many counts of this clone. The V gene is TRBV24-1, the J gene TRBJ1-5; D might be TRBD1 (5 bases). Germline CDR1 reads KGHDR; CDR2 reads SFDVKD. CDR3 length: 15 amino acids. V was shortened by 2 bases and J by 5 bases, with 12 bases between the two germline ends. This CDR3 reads CATSDSGKGDQPQHF. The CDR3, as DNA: TGTGCCACCAGTGATTCAGGGAAAGGTGATCAGCCCCAGCATTTT.